This passage covers 22 T cell receptor beta chains from one sample sequenced in a study of cytomegalovirus exposure and HLA in healthy donors. PCR involved 60 Vbeta and 13 Jbeta primers. Libraries were prepared by immunoSEQ multiplex PCR; TCRdb keeps only in-frame clonotypes and omits some of them. This table has under 130,000 clones, 83% appearing once. The sample was PBMCs. All receptors come from a man aged 18 to 29 in good health and CMV-seronegative.

This chain joins TRBV7-9 and TRBJ1-1; a possible D gene is TRBD1 (6 bases). The V gene lost 6 bases and the J gene lost 6 bases, with 17 bases spanning the gap. This CDR3 spans 14 amino acids. Germline CDR1 SEHNR, CDR2 FQNEAQ (reference sequence). The CDR3 protein is CASRVTGGLAEAFF. The CDR3 nucleotides read TGTGCCAGCAGAGTAACCGGGGGGCTGGCTGAAGCTTTCTTT.

The rearrangement joins TRBV28 to TRBJ2-7, with 11 bases aligning to TRBD2. After removal of 6 bases from V and 5 bases from J, the junction contained 9 bases not matched to a gene. The germline V gene has CDR1 MDHEN and CDR2 SYDVKM. CDR3 length: 15 amino acids. The CDR3 DNA sequence: TGTGCCAGCAGCCTACTTAGCGGGAGGGCCCACGAGCAGTACTTC. Translated: CASSLLSGRAHEQYF.

Regarding this clone: The sample contains more than one DNA sequence encoding this CDR3. The chain employs TRBV4-3 and TRBJ2-7; TRBD1 matches at 8 bases. The CDR3 is 14 amino acids. Germline CDR1 and CDR2: LGHNA and YSLEER. With V trimmed by 4 bases and J by 4 bases, 6 bases remained unmatched. In nucleotides, the CDR3 is TGCGCCAGCAGCCCGCGGACAGGGTCATACGAGCAGTACTTC. Its translation is CASSPRTGSYEQYF.

The CDR3 region is CASQNQPGQGSTNEKLFF. As DNA, the CDR3 is TGCGCCAGCCAAAACCAACCGGGACAGGGCTCAACTAATGAAAAACTGTTTTTT. The V and J genes are TRBV10-2 and TRBJ1-4; 9 bases line up with TRBD1. Germline CDR1 and CDR2: WSHSY and SAAADI. J was trimmed by 0 bases and V by 8 bases; bases with no gene match: 13. This CDR3 contains 18 residues.

The chain recombines TRBV29-1 with TRBJ1-3, with D possibly TRBD1 on 5 matching bases. V was pared by 6 bases and J by 1 base, with 16 bases between. This CDR3 is 15 amino acids long. Germline V lookup: CDR1 SQVTM, CDR2 ANQGSEA. The CDR3 spells CSVLGEGTSGNTIYF. Here the CDR3 DNA reads TGCAGCGTCCTAGGGGAGGGAACATCTGGAAACACCATATATTTT. Full variable domain (outside the CDR3, taken from reference TRBV29-1 and TRBJ1-3): SAVISQKPSRDICQRGTSLTIQCQVDSQVTMMFWYRQQPGQSLTLIATANQGSEATYESGFVIDKFPISRPNLTFSTLTVSNMSPEDSSIYLCSVLGEGTSGNTIYFGEGSWLTVV.

The J gene is TRBJ1-1, the V gene TRBV4-3; D call uncertain. Per the germline V gene, CDR1 is LGHNA and CDR2 is YSLEER. This CDR3 comprises 15 residues. V was cut by 4 bases and J by 4 bases, with 16 bases left in between. The CDR3 sequence: CASSRNVEVRTEAFF. The CDR3 bases are TGCGCCAGCAGCCGGAACGTAGAGGTGCGCACTGAAGCTTTCTTT.

This clone was seen a few times. The J gene is TRBJ2-3, the V gene TRBV14; 7 bases align to TRBD1. Germline V gene sequence: CDR1 SGHDN, CDR2 FVKESK. The CDR3 spans 12 residues. Unmatched junction bases numbered 7, after V lost 5 bases and J lost 11 bases. In DNA, the CDR3 is TGTGCCAGCAGCTTTACAGGGGATGGGCAGTATTTT. It specifies CASSFTGDGQYF. The whole variable domain, remainder taken from reference TRBV14 and TRBJ2-3, is EAGVTQFPSHSVIEKGQTVTLRCDPISGHDNLYWYRRVMGKEIKFLLHFVKESKQDESGMPNNRFLAERTGGTYSTLKVQPAELEDSGVYFCASSFTGDGQYFGPGTRLTVL.

Only a few counts were recorded for this clone. The chain joins TRBV5-4 to TRBJ1-3, with D unresolved. The germline V gene has CDR1 SGHNT and CDR2 YYREEE (reference sequence). V lost 0 bases, J lost 4 bases, and 8 bases lay in between. This CDR3 is built from 14 residues. The CDR3: CASSLGGGGNTIYF. The CDR3 nucleotides are TGTGCCAGCAGCTTGGGGGGAGGAGGAAACACCATATATTTT.

The chain uses TRBV7-3 and TRBJ2-1; 9 nucleotides agree with TRBD2. After removal of 5 bases from V and 4 bases from J, the junction contained 9 bases not matched to a gene. Germline CDR1 reads SGHTA; CDR2 reads FQGTGA. CDR3 length equals 16 residues. CDR3 sequence (DNA): TGTGCCAGCAGCCCTAATAGGCTAGCGGGGTACAATGAGCAGTTCTTC. Translating gives CASSPNRLAGYNEQFF.

V and J are TRBV5-4 and TRBJ2-7, with 8 bases lining up with TRBD2. CDR1 is SGHNT and CDR2 is YYREEE in the germline V gene (reference sequence). V shed 3 bases, J shed 5 bases, and the junction held 10 bases outside the gene matches. The CDR3 has 15 residues. CDR3: CASSSPGGPWNEQYF. As DNA, the CDR3 is TGTGCCAGCAGCTCCCCGGGAGGGCCGTGGAACGAGCAGTACTTC.

The V gene is TRBV19, the J gene TRBJ2-1; 7 bases are shared with TRBD2. With 3 bases clipped from V and 2 bases from J, the junction kept 4 bases outside the gene matches. The CDR3 is 15 residues long. CDR1 LNHDA and CDR2 SQIVND come from the germline V gene (reference sequence). CDR3 amino acids: CASSIASGTYNEQFF. The DNA for the CDR3 is TGTGCCAGTAGTATCGCTAGCGGTACCTACAATGAGCAGTTCTTC.

The gene calls are TRBV11-2 and TRBJ2-3; TRBD2 matches 9 bases. The ends lost 1 base at V and 4 bases at J; junction bases unmatched: 6. Germline lookup yields CDR1 SGHAT and CDR2 FQNNGV. This CDR3 contains 16 residues. The CDR3 DNA reads TGTGCCAGCAGCTTAGTGGGCGGCGGGAGGGCAGATACGCAGTATTTT. This codes for CASSLVGGGRADTQYF.

The V and J genes are TRBV11-2 and TRBJ2-7; no firm D call. This CDR3 has 14 amino acids. V was clipped by 5 bases and J by 0 bases, with 11 bases between them. CDR1 is SGHAT and CDR2 is FQNNGV in the germline V gene. In DNA, the CDR3 is TGTGCCAGCAGCCCCGCGAGGCACTCCTACGAGCAGTACTTC. This encodes CASSPARHSYEQYF. Full variable domain (outside the CDR3, taken from reference TRBV11-2 and TRBJ2-7): EAGVAQSPRYKIIEKRQSVAFWCNPISGHATLYWYQQILGQGPKLLIQFQNNGVVDDSQLPKDRFSAERLKGVDSTLKIQPAKLEDSAVYLCASSPARHSYEQYFGPGTRLTVT.

The chain is built from TRBV9 and TRBJ2-1; 11 nucleotides align to TRBD2. V shed 3 bases, J shed 7 bases, and the junction held 6 bases outside the gene matches. This CDR3 comprises 15 residues. In germline, CDR1 is SGDLS, CDR2 YYNGEE. CDR3 amino acids: CASSELAGVLNEQFF. The CDR3 DNA reads TGTGCCAGCAGCGAACTAGCGGGAGTTTTGAATGAGCAGTTCTTC.

V gene TRBV10-1 combines with J gene TRBJ2-1; 12 positions agree with TRBD2. The V gene end was trimmed by 2 bases and the J gene end by 5 bases; junction bases not matched to a gene: 1. There are 15 residues in the CDR3. Germline CDR1 WNHNN, CDR2 SYGVQD (reference sequence). CDR3 nucleotides: TGCGCCAGCAGTGAGGGACTAGCGGGGCACAATGAGCAGTTCTTC. Residues: CASSEGLAGHNEQFF.

This clone has a single count. V gene TRBV5-1 combines with J gene TRBJ2-7; no clear D. The V end was cut by 4 bases, the J end by 2 bases, with 22 bases between. The CDR3 extends over 17 amino acids. Germline lookup yields CDR1 SGHRS and CDR2 YFSETQ. This chain's CDR3 is CASSSHSSRLYTYEQYF. DNA for the CDR3: TGCGCCAGCAGCAGCCACTCTAGTCGTCTATACACCTACGAGCAGTACTTC.

V and J are TRBV7-6 and TRBJ1-5; D is perhaps TRBD1 (5 bases). Deletions cut 1 base from V and 4 bases from J, with 8 bases between. Looked up from germline, CDR1 is SGHVS and CDR2 is FNYEAQ. This CDR3 contains 14 residues. In DNA form, the CDR3 reads TGTGCCAGCAGCTTAGGGGGGGTAAATCAGCCCCAGCATTTT. Its translation is CASSLGGVNQPQHF.

The chain is built from TRBV18 and TRBJ1-4; D is perhaps TRBD1 (5 bases). The CDR3 totals 14 residues. V was shortened by 5 bases and J by 8 bases, with 15 bases between the two germline ends. The germline gives CDR1 KGHSH, CDR2 LQKENI. CDR3 sequence: CASSIQGLSEKLFF. In nucleotides, the CDR3 is TGTGCCAGCTCAATCCAGGGACTTAGCGAAAAACTGTTTTTT.

This clone has just a few counts. This chain uses TRBV5-1 with TRBJ2-7; 10 bases match TRBD1. CDR1 SGHRS and CDR2 YFSETQ come from the germline V gene. After removal of 4 bases from V and 4 bases from J, the junction contained 8 bases not matched to a gene. The length of the CDR3 is 15 residues. CDR3 residues: CASSAGQGSLYEQYF. CDR3 in DNA: TGCGCCAGCAGCGCGGGACAGGGGAGTTTGTACGAGCAGTACTTC. Supplemented by reference TRBV5-1 and TRBJ2-7, the full variable domain reads KAGVTQTPRYLIKTRGQQVTLSCSPISGHRSVSWYQQTPGQGLQFLFEYFSETQRNKGNFPGRFSGRQFSNSRSEMNVSTLELGDSALYLCASSAGQGSLYEQYFGPGTRLTVT.

CDR3 coding DNA: TGTGCCAGCAGTTACTCGGGGAGGGAAATGAACACTGAAGCTTTCTTT. Protein product: CASSYSGREMNTEAFF. The rearrangement uses TRBV6-5 and TRBJ1-1; no definite D call. Trimming took off 0 bases at V and 0 bases at J, with 11 bases between the two ends. Germline V gene data show CDR1 as MNHEY and CDR2 as SVGAGI. The CDR3 totals 16 residues.

This clone has just one count. This sequence joins TRBV5-1 and TRBJ2-1, with TRBD2 matching 7 bases. The CDR3 has 15 residues. Germline V CDR1 and CDR2: SGHRS, YFSETQ. The J segment lost 6 bases and the V segment lost 6 bases, leaving 12 bases of the junction unmatched. The CDR3 region is CASKKGGSPRNEQFF. The CDR3 DNA reads TGCGCCAGCAAGAAGGGCGGGAGCCCCCGCAATGAGCAGTTCTTC.

This clone was observed once. The chain recombines TRBV7-2 with TRBJ2-2; TRBD2 matches 11 bases. This CDR3 comprises 15 residues. In germline, CDR1 is SGHTA, CDR2 FQGNSA. The V gene end was trimmed by 6 bases and the J gene end by 6 bases; junction bases not matched to a gene: 6. The CDR3 is CASSSTSGTAGELFF. The CDR3 bases are TGTGCCAGCAGTTCGACTAGCGGGACGGCCGGGGAGCTGTTTTTT.